This T cell receptor (beta chain) appears in the sequencing data of a study of T cells after yellow fever vaccination (dated by TCRdb to about 2019). With regard to the full study: The SMART-Seq v4 Ultra Low Input RNA kit was used to prepare libraries from fractions with low cell numbers. To follow T-cell clones before and after both primary and booster YFV17D yellow fever vaccination, bulk TCR alpha and beta repertoires underwent longitudinal sequencing. Two healthy male donors, one aged 18 to 29 and one aged 30 to 39 years, made up the cohort. Blood samples were taken at several timepoints before and after primary and secondary immunization, and bulk PBMC replicates and cell subsets were isolated. What the research found in general, with its limitations: A small share of clonotypes occurred in both CD4 and CD8 compartments, likely arising from convergent recombination. Most clones expanded after primary vaccination were re-detected after the booster (around 96% of CD4 and roughly 87% of CD8), suggesting broad memory maintenance. Computational filtering was required because FACS-sorted repertoires could contain abundant contaminating clonotypes from the bulk population. The secondary T-cell response was found to be weaker but faster than the primary response, with a peak reached on day 5 rather than on day 15. Only two donors were included in the study, so the extent to which the findings can be generalized is limited.

Taken with the paper, the label for treatment or condition translates to: live attenuated yellow fever vaccine strain. At each blood-draw timepoint, two biological replicates of bulk PBMCs were collected. A standard Ficoll-Paque protocol was used to isolate PBMCs from peripheral blood. TriZol was used to extract RNA from bulk PBMCs, CD4 and CD8 fractions, and dextramer-positive and dextramer-negative fractions. Sequences KGHSH (CDR1) and LQKENI (CDR2) are obtained from the germline V gene. V is clipped by 0 bases and J by 0 bases, and the sequence between their germline boundaries is 12 bases long. The CDR3 starts with the cysteine, ends with the phenylalanine, and has 17 residues. Only the CDR3 DNA is retained, 51 bases long and in frame from the first base. Synthesis of TCR cDNA relied on 5'RACE template switching, a step that introduced a universal primer site along with unique molecular identifiers. Priming for cDNA synthesis came from both the TCR alpha and TCR beta constant segments. Library amplification involved two PCR steps, and the second step added sample barcodes and sequencing adapters. Sequencing of libraries was done on Illumina HiSeq 2500 (2x100 bp) or NovaSeq (2x150 bp). In the original analysis: Reads were demultiplexed and collapsed into UMI consensus sequences with MIGEC, and V(D)J alignment was performed with MiXCR. Vaccine-responding clonotypes were defined with edgeR using replicate PBMC samples, requiring FDR below 0.01 and a log2 fold change above 5 up to day 15. Bulk clonotypes were assigned CD4 or CD8 identity according to which sequenced CD4 or CD8 repertoire held them at higher abundance. The public reads were run again by TCRdb, first through fastp at Q25 and then through MiXCR, and only productive beta chains were kept. Each record represents a unique CDR3 protein, reported with the most common genes and DNA among its rows. These V and J calls derive from TCRdb rather than the authors' analysis. The sample table holds about 580,000 distinct CDR3 sequences, of which around 16% were seen once. 17% of the sample is held by the ten biggest clonotypes.

The table lists this clonotype with many counts. Its antigen is unknown. Base qualities are not provided; no much larger clone lies one nucleotide away. The sequencing used PBMCs, collected less than 6 days after the first yellow fever vaccination. The receptor chain draws on TRBV18 and TRBJ2-1; the D gene is not confidently resolved. This sequence originates from a man aged 18 to 35 who received the YFV17D yellow fever vaccine. For the CDR3, the sequence is CASSPPMAKSSYNEQFF. The nucleotide sequence is TGTGCCAGCTCACCACCGATGGCGAAGAGCTCCTACAATGAGCAGTTCTTC. Where the CDR3 stops, the reference TRBV18 and TRBJ2-1 genes take over; the full variable domain is NAGVMQNPRHLVRRRGQEARLRCSPMKGHSHVYWYRQLPEEGLKFMVYLQKENIIDESGMPKERFSAEFPKEGPSILRIQQVVRGDSAAYFCASSPPMAKSSYNEQFFGPGTRLTVL.